This T cell receptor (beta chain) was identified during a study of blood T cells in healthy people across ages. This clonotype was detected only once. The antigen is undetermined. The germline V and J ends were trimmed by 7 bases and 1 base, with 17 bases remaining between them. The CDR3 totals 15 residues. For the second PCR, which ran for about 6 to 11 cycles, a sample-barcoded 5' primer and a J-beta primer mix were used. At least 2.5 million CDR3-containing paired-end reads were obtained per sample. TCRdb reprocessed the 5' RACE reads via MiXCR and lists one record per CDR3 protein. The sample records about 830,000 distinct CDR3 sequences, 60% to 80% being singletons. General study points: Fewer expanded clones and more diversity marked long-lived versus aged donors. CMV infection status of these donors was not known. It was not possible, with unsorted PBMCs, to conclusively compare naive and antigen-experienced cells.

V gene TRBV12-3 or TRBV12-4 combines with J gene TRBJ2-7, with no clear D. Sequencing was performed on blood. The TCR originated in a man younger than 40 in good health. The CDR3 sequence: CASTLGWWASYEQYF. CDR3 nucleotides: TGTGCCAGCACCTTGGGTTGGTGGGCATCCTACGAGCAGTACTTC.